Given below is one TCR beta chain in context. The antigen is not known. The iRepertoire nested amplicon-rescue multiplex PCR amplified TCR alpha and beta CDR3s from RNA. Input was 100-400 ng of tissue mRNA or PBMC total RNA. TCRdb reprocessed the multiplex PCR reads with MiXCR, giving one entry per CDR3 protein. The sample yields around 130,000 distinct CDR3 sequences, about 25% seen once. The record originates from a study of glioma-infiltrating T cells. Overall study results and limits: Tissue-blood divergence was below expectation in non-neoplastic patients, above in gliomas. Very few CDR3 sequences were shared between tissue and blood.

Trimming cost V 10 bases and J 5 bases; bases outside gene matches: 10. This CDR3 comprises 14 residues. Germline V gene lookup returns CDR1 SEHNR and CDR2 FQNEAQ (reference sequence). The chain carries TRBV7-9 and TRBJ2-5; 10 bases align to TRBD1. Sequencing was performed on glioma tissue, nonneoplastic brain tissue, or PBMCs (not recorded which). The sequence was collected from a human donor with low-grade glioma or glioblastoma, undergoing nonglioma brain surgery, or in good health (not recorded which). CDR3: CATNRGTGVETQYF. CDR3 bases: TGTGCCACCAACCGTGGGACAGGGGTCGAGACCCAGTACTTC. The full variable domain, in which reference TRBV7-9 and TRBJ2-5 provide the parts outside the CDR3, is DTGVSQNPRHKITKRGQNVTFRCDPISEHNRLYWYRQTLGQGPEFLTYFQNEAQLEKSRLLSDRFSAERPKGSFSTLEIQRTEQGDSAMYLCATNRGTGVETQYFGPGTRLLVL.